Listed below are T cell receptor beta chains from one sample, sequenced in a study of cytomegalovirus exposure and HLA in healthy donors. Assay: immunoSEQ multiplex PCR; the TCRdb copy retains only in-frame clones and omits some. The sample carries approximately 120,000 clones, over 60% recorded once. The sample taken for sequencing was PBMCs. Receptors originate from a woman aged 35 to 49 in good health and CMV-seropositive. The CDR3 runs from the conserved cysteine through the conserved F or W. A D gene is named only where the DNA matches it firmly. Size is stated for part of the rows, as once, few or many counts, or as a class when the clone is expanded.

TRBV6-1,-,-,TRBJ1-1,CASSDRGNTEAFF,TGTGCCAGCAGTGATCGCGGGAACACTGAAGCTTTCTTT
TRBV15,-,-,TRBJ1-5,CATSREGLGNQPQHF,TGTGCCACCAGCAGAGAAGGACTGGGCAATCAGCCCCAGCATTTT
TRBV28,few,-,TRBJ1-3,CASSRTGSGNTIYF,TGTGCCAGCAGCCGAACGGGGTCTGGAAACACCATATATTTT
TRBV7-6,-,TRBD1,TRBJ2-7,CASSSTPGGEQYF,TGTGCCAGCAGCTCCACTCCAGGGGGAGAGCAGTACTTC
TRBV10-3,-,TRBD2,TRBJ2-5,CAISESGRTSGQETQYF,TGTGCCATCAGTGAGTCAGGAAGGACTAGCGGTCAAGAGACCCAGTACTTC
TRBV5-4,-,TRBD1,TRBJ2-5,CASSGEQGETQYF,TGTGCCAGCAGCGGAGAACAGGGGGAGACCCAGTACTTC
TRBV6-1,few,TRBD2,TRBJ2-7,CASKGSGGSYEQYF,TGTGCCAGCAAAGGTAGCGGGGGTTCCTACGAGCAGTACTTC
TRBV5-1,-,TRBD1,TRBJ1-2,CASSLGGQSWGYTF,TGCGCCAGCAGCTTGGGGGGACAGAGTTGGGGCTACACCTTC
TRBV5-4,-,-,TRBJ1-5,CASSFRATQPQHF,TGTGCCAGCAGCTTCAGGGCTACTCAGCCCCAGCATTTT
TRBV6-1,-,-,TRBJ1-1,CASTLDAGVGAAFF,TGTGCCAGCACTTTGGACGCAGGGGTCGGTGCGGCTTTCTTT
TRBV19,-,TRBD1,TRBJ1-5,CASSMDRGQPQHF,TGTGCCAGTAGTATGGACAGGGGACAGCCCCAGCATTTT
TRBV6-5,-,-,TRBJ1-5,CASSGPRGNQPQHF,TGTGCCAGCAGTGGGCCAAGAGGCAATCAGCCCCAGCATTTT
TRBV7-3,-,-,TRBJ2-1,CASSLFPGTEQFF,TGTGCCAGCAGCTTATTCCCGGGAACTGAGCAGTTCTTC
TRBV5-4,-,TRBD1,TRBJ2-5,CASSTLGTGEETQYF,TGTGCCAGCAGTACCCTTGGAACAGGGGAAGAGACCCAGTACTTC
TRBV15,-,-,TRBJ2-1,CATSRDRGSYNEQFF,TGTGCCACCAGCAGAGATAGGGGATCCTACAATGAGCAGTTCTTC
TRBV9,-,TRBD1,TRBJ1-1,CASSPTGGTGDEAFF,TGTGCCAGCAGCCCGACAGGCGGGACAGGGGACGAAGCTTTCTTT
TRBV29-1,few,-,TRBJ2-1,CSVGVSQGEQFF,TGCAGCGTCGGGGTTAGTCAAGGTGAGCAGTTCTTC
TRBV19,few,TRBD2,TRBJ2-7,CASSTGTSGGEQYF,TGTGCCAGTAGTACCGGGACTAGCGGGGGCGAGCAGTACTTC
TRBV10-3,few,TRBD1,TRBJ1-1,CAISDRGPAFF,TGTGCCATCAGTGACAGGGGGCCGGCTTTCTTT
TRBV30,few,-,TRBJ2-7,CAWSVGDRSGF,TGTGCCTGGAGTGTCGGGGATCGGTCAGGCTTC
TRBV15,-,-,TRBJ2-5,CATSWAGTQYF,TGTGCCACCAGCTGGGCGGGGACCCAGTACTTC
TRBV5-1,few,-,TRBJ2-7,CASRQGPLRDEQYF,TGCGCCAGCAGACAGGGACCCCTCCGCGACGAGCAGTACTTC
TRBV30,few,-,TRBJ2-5,CAWSARETQYF,TGTGCCTGGAGTGCTAGGGAGACCCAGTACTTC
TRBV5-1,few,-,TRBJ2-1,CASSLDPVYNEQFF,TGCGCCAGCAGCTTGGATCCGGTCTACAATGAGCAGTTCTTC
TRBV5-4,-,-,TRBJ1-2,CASSLDGNYGYTF,TGTGCCAGCAGCCTGGACGGTAACTATGGCTACACCTTC
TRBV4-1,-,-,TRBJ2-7,CASSQTTEQYF,TGCGCCAGCAGCCAGACAACCGAGCAGTACTTC
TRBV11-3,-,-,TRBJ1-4,CASSFGLF,TGTGCCAGCAGCTTCGGGTTATTT
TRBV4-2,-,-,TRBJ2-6,CASSQDNGGANVLTF,TGTGCCAGCAGCCAAGATAATGGCGGGGCCAACGTCCTGACTTTC
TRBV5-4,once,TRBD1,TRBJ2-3,CASSLETGSPPDTQYF,TGTGCCAGCAGCTTGGAGACAGGGAGTCCCCCAGATACGCAGTATTTT
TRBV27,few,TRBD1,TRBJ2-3,CASSFVDRVGTQYF,TGTGCCAGCAGTTTCGTAGACAGGGTTGGTACGCAGTATTTT
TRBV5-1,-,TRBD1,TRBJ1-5,CASSPGTDNQPQHF,TGCGCCAGCAGCCCCGGGACAGACAATCAGCCCCAGCATTTT
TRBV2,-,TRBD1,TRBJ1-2,CASSSDRGGHYGYTF,TGTGCCAGCAGTTCCGACAGGGGCGGGCACTATGGCTACACCTTC
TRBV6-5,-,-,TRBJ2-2,CASRSTRGNTGELFF,TGTGCCAGCCGCTCAACTCGGGGAAACACCGGGGAGCTGTTTTTT
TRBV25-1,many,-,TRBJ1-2,CASSRLGGGYTF,TGTGCCAGCAGTCGATTGGGGGGAGGCTACACCTTC
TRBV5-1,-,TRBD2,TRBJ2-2,CASSLDLAGGPGELFF,TGCGCCAGCAGCTTGGATCTCGCGGGAGGGCCTGGGGAGCTGTTTTTT
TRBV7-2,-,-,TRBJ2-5,CASSSFQNQETQYF,TGTGCCAGCAGCTCATTCCAGAACCAAGAGACCCAGTACTTC